This TCR beta chain came from a study of OX40 agonist ivuxolimab in advanced cancers. The wider study: The dose-escalation group included hepatocellular carcinoma, melanoma, renal cell carcinoma and head and neck cancer.

The table came from immunoSEQ multiplex PCR; TCRdb's copy has only in-frame clones and leaves some out. Among around 84,000 clones, around 84% were seen once, and the ten largest hold around 6.6%. Concerning this clone itself: What it binds is unknown.

The CDR3 extends over 15 amino acids. V lost 8 bases to trimming and J lost 2 bases; unmatched junction nucleotides: 9. The germline gives CDR1 MNHNS, CDR2 SASEGT. Study-wide results and caveats: The work left the antigen specificity of expanded peripheral T cells undetermined.

Peripheral blood came from all dose cohorts at three timepoints. The TCR originated in an adult with an advanced solid tumor such as melanoma, head and neck, liver or kidney cancer. This specimen was CD4+ or CD8+ T cells sorted from blood, taken in a trial of the OX40 agonist ivuxolimab. The chain uses TRBV6-1 and TRBJ1-5; 7 bases are a match to TRBD1. The CDR3 nucleotides read TGTGCCAGCGTCCCAATTACAGGGGGCAATCAGCCCCAGCATTTT. As protein: CASVPITGGNQPQHF.